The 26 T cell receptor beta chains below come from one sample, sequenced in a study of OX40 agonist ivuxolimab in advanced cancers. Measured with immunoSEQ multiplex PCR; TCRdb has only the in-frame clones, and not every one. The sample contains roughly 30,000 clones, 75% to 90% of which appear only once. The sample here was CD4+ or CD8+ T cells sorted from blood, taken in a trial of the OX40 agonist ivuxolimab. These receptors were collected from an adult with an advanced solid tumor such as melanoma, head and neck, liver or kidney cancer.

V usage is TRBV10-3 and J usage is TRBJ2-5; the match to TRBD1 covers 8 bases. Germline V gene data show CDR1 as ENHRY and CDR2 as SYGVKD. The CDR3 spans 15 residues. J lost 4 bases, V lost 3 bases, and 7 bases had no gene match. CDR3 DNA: TGTGCCATCAGTGACCACGGACAGGGAGGAGAGACCCAGTACTTC. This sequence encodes CAISDHGQGGETQYF.

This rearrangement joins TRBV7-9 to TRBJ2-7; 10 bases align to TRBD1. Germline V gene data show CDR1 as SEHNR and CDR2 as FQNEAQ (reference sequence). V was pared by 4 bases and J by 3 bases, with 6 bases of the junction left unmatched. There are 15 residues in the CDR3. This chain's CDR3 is CASSSGQGVFYEQYF. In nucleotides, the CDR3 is TGTGCCAGCAGCTCTGGACAGGGGGTATTCTACGAGCAGTACTTC.

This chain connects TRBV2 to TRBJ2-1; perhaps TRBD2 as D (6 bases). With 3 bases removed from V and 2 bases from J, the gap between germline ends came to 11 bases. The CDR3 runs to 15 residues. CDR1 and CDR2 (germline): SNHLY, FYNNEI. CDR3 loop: CASSDGGGPYNEQFF. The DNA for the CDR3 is TGTGCCAGCAGTGACGGGGGTGGACCCTACAATGAGCAGTTCTTC.

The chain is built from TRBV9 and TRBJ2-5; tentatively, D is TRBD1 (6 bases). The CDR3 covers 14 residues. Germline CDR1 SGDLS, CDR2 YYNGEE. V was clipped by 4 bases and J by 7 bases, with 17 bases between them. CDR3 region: CASSPGASGGTQYF. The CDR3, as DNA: TGTGCCAGCAGCCCAGGGGCCTCCGGAGGGACCCAGTACTTC. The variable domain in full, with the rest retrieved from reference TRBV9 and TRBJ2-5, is DSGVTQTPKHLITATGQRVTLRCSPRSGDLSVYWYQQSLDQGLQFLIQYYNGEERAKGNILERFSAQQFPDLHSELNLSSLELGDSALYFCASSPGASGGTQYFGPGTRLLVL.

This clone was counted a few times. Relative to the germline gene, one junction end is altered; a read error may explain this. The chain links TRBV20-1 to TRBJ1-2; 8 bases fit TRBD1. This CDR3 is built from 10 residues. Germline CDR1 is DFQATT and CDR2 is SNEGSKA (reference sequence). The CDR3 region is CSARFPDRVF. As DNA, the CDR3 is TGCAGTGCTAGATTCCCGGACAGGGTATTC.

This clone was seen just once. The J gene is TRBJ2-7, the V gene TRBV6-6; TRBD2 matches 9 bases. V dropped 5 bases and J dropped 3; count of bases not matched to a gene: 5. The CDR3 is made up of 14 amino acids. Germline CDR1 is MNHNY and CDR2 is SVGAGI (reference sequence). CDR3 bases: TGTGCCAGCAGTGCCCTAGCGGGGTTCTACGAGCAGTACTTC. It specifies CASSALAGFYEQYF.

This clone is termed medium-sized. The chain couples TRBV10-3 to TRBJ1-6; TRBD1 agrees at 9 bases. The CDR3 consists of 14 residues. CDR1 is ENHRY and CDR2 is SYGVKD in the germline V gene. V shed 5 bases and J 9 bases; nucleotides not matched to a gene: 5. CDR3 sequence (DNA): TGTGCCATCAGTCCGGGACAGGGAGGTTCACCCCTCCACTTT. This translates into CAISPGQGGSPLHF.

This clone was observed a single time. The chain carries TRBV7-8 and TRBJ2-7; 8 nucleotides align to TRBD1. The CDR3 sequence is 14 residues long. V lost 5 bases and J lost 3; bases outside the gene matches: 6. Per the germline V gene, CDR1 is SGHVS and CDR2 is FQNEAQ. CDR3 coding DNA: TGTGCCAGCAGCGCCACGGGACAGGACTACGAGCAGTACTTC. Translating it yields CASSATGQDYEQYF.

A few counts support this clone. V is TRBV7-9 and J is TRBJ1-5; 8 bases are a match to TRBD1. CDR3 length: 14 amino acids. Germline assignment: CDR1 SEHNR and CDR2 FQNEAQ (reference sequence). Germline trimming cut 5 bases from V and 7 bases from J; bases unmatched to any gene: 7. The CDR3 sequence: CASSPNRGVQPQHF. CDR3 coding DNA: TGTGCCAGCAGCCCTAACAGGGGGGTCCAGCCCCAGCATTTT.

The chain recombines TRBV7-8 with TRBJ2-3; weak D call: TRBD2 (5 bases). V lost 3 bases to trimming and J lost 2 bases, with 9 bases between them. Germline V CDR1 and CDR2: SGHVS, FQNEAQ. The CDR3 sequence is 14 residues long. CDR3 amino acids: CASSLDWDTDTQYF. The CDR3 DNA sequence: TGTGCCAGCAGCTTGGACTGGGACACAGATACGCAGTATTTT. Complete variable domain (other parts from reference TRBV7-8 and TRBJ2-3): GAGVSQSPRYKVAKRGQDVALRCDPISGHVSLFWYQQALGQGPEFLTYFQNEAQLDKSGLPSDRFFAERPEGSVSTLKIQRTQQEDSAVYLCASSLDWDTDTQYFGPGTRLTVL.

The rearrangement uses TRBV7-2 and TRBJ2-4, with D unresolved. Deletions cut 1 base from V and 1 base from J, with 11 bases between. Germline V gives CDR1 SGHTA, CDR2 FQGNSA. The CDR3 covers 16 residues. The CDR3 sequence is CASSLGGVEAKNIQYF. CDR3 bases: TGTGCCAGCAGCTTAGGAGGCGTAGAGGCCAAAAACATTCAGTACTTC.

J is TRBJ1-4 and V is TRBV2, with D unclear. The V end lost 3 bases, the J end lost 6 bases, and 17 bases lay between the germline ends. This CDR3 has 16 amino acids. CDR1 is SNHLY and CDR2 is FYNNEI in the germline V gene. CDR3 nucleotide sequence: TGTGCCAGCAGTGATGAGGTGGAGGGAAGAGATGAAAAACTGTTTTTT. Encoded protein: CASSDEVEGRDEKLFF.

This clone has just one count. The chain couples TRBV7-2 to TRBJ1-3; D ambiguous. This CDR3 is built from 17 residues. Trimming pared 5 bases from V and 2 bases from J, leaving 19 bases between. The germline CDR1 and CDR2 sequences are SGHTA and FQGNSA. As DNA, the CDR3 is TGTGCCAGCAGCCCCGTGAGCGGATTCCAAACTGGAAACACCATATATTTT. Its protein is CASSPVSGFQTGNTIYF.

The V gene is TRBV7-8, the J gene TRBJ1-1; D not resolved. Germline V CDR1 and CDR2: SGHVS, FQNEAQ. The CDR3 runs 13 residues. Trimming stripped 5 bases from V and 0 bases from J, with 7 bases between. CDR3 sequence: CASSPVMNTEAFF. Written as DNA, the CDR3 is TGTGCCAGCAGCCCCGTTATGAACACTGAAGCTTTCTTT.

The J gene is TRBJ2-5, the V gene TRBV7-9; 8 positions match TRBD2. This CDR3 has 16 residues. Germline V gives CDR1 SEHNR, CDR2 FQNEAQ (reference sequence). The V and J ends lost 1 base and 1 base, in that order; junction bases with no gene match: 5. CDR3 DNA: TGTGCCAGCAGCTTAGGGAGCGGGGGCCCCCAAGAGACCCAGTACTTC. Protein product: CASSLGSGGPQETQYF.

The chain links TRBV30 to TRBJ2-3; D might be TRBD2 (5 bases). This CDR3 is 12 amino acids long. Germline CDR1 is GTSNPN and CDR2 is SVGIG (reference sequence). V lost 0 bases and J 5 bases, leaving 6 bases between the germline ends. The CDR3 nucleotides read TGTGCCTGGAGTGTGAGGGTAGATACGCAGTATTTT. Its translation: CAWSVRVDTQYF.

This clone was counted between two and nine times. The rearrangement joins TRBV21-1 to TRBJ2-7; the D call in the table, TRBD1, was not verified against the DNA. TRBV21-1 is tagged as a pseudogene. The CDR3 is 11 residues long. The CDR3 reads CASSKEQGQYF. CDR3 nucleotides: TGTGCCAGCAGCAAAGAACAGGGACAGTACTTC.

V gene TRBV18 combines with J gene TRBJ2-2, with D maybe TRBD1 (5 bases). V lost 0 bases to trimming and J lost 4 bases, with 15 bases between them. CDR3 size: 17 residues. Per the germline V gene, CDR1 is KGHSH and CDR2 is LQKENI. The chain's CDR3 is CASSPPNLGALTGELFF. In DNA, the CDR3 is TGTGCCAGCTCACCACCAAATCTAGGGGCGCTCACCGGGGAGCTGTTTTTT.

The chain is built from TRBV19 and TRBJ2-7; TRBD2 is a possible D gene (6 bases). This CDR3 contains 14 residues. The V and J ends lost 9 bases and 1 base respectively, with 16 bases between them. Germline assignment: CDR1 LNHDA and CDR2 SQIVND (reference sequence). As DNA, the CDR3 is TGTGCCAGCAGGGACCGGGACTTGTCCTACGAGCAGTACTTC. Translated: CASRDRDLSYEQYF. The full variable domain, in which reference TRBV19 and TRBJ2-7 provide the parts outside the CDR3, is DGGITQSPKYLFRKEGQNVTLSCEQNLNHDAMYWYRQDPGQGLRLIYYSQIVNDFQKGDIAEGYSVSREKKESFPLTVTSAQKNPTAFYLCASRDRDLSYEQYFGPGTRLTVT.

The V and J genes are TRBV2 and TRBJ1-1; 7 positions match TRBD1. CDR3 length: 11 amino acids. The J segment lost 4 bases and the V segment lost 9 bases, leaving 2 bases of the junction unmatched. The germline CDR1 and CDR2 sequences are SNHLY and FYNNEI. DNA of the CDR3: TGTGCCAGACAGGGGAGCACTGAAGCTTTCTTT. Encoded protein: CARQGSTEAFF.

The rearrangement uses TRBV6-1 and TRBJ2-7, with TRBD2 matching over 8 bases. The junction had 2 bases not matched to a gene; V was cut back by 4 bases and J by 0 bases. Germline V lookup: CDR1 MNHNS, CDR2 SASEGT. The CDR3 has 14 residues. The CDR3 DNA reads TGTGCCAGCAGTGGGCGGGGGGCCTCCTACGAGCAGTACTTC. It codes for CASSGRGASYEQYF.

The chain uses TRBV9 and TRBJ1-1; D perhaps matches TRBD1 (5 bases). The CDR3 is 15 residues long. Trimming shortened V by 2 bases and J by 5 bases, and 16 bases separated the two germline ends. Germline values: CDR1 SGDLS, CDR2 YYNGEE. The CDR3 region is CASSVPWGAKTEAFF. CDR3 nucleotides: TGTGCCAGCAGCGTTCCTTGGGGCGCAAAAACTGAAGCTTTCTTT.

The CDR3 region has the DNA TGTGCCAGCAGCTTAGCGTACACCGGGGAGCTGTTTTTT. This gives the protein CASSLAYTGELFF. The rearrangement links TRBV11-2 to TRBJ2-2; D is undetermined. V was clipped by 1 base and J by 3 bases, with 3 bases between them. The CDR3 spans 13 residues. The germline gives CDR1 SGHAT, CDR2 FQNNGV.

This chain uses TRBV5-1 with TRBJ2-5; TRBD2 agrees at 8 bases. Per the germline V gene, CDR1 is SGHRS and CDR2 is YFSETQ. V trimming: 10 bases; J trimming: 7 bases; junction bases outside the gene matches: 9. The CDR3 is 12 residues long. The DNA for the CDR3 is TGCGCCGTACCGGGGGGGGCCGGGACCCAGTACTTC. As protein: CAVPGGAGTQYF.

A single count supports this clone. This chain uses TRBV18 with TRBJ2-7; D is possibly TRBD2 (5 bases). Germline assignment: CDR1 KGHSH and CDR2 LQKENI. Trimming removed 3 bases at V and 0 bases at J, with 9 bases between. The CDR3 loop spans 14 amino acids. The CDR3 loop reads CASSPWESSYEQYF. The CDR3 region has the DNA TGTGCCAGCTCACCGTGGGAGAGCTCCTACGAGCAGTACTTC.

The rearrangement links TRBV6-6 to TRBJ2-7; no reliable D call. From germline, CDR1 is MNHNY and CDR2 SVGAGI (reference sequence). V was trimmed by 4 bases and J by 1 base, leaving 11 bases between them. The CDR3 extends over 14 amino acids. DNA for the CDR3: TGTGCCAGCAGTTCGCAGGTCCCTTCCTACGAGCAGTACTTC. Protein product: CASSSQVPSYEQYF.